This TCR beta chain was recorded in a study of blood T cell repertoires in COVID-19. CDR1 and CDR2 from the germline V gene are KGHSH and LQKENI. The CDR3 contains 16 residues. V lost 2 bases and J 3 bases, leaving 14 bases between the germline ends. This clone was picked up a small number of times. Only in-frame clones appear in the TCRdb table, and some are missing; sequencing was by immunoSEQ multiplex PCR. The table lists 95,000 or so clones, around 79% of them singletons, with 15% to 20% in the top ten. The chain is built from TRBV18 and TRBJ1-3; perhaps TRBD1 as D (6 bases). Sequencing was carried out using peripheral blood. The sequence was collected from a woman aged 80 or over with active or convalescent COVID-19. CDR3 coding DNA: TGTGCCAGCTCACCAGGTTCAGGGGCAAGTGGAAACACCATATATTTT. It encodes CASSPGSGASGNTIYF.